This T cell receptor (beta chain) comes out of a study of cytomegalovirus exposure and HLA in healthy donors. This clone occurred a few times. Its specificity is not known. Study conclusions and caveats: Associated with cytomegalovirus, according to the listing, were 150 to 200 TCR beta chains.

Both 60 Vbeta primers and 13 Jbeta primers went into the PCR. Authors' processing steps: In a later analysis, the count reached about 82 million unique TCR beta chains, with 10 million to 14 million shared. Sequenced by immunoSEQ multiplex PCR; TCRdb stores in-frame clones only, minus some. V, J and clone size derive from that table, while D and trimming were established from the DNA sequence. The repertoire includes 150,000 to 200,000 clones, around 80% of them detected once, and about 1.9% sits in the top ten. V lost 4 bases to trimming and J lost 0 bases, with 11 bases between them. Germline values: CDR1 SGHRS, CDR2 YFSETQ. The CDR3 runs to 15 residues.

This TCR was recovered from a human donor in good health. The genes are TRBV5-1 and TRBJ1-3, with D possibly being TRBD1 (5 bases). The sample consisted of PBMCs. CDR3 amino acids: CASSDTGFSGNTIYF. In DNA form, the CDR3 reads TGCGCCAGCAGCGATACAGGTTTCTCTGGAAACACCATATATTTT.